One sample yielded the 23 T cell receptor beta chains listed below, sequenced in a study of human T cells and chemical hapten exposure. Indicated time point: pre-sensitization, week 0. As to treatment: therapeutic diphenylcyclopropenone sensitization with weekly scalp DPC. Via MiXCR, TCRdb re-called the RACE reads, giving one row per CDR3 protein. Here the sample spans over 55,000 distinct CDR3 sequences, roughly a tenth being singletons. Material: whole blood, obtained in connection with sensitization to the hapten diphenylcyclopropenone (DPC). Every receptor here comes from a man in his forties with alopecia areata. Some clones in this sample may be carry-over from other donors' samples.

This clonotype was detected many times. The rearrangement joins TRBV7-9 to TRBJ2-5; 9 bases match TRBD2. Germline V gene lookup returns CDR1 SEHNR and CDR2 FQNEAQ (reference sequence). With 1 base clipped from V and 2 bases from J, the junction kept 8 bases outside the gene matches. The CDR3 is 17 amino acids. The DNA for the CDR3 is TGTGCCAGCAGCTTAGGCTTAACTAGCGGGCCACAAGAGACCCAGTACTTC. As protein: CASSLGLTSGPQETQYF. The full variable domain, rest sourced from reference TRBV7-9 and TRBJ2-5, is DTGVSQNPRHKITKRGQNVTFRCDPISEHNRLYWYRQTLGQGPEFLTYFQNEAQLEKSRLLSDRFSAERPKGSFSTLEIQRTEQGDSAMYLCASSLGLTSGPQETQYFGPGTRLLVL.

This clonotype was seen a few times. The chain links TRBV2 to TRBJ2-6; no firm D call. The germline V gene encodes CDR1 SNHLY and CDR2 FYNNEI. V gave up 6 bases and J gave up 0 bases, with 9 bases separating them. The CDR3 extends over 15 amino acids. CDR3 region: CASSEQPSGANVLTF. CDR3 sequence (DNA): TGTGCCAGCAGCGAACAGCCCTCTGGGGCCAACGTCCTGACTTTC.

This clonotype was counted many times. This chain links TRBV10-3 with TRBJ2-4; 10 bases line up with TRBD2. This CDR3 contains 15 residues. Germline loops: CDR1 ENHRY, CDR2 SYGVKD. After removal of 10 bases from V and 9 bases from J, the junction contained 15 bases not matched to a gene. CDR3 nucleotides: TGTGCCACGCAGGGGGCTAGCGGGAGTACGGGCATTCAGTACTTC. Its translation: CATQGASGSTGIQYF.

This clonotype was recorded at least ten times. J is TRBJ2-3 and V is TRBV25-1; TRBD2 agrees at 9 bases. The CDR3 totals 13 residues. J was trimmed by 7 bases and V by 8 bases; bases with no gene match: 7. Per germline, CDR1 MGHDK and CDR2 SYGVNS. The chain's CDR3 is CASRSGSQYTQYF. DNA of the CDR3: TGTGCCAGCCGTAGCGGGAGTCAATATACGCAGTATTTT.

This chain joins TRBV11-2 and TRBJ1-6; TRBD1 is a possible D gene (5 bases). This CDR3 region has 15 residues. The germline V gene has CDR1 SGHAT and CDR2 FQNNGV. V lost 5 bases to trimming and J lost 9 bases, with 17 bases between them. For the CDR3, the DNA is TGTGCCAGCAGCGCATTGCAGGGAGGAGGTTCACCCCTCCACTTT. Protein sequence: CASSALQGGGSPLHF. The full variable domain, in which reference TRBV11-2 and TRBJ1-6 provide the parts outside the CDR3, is EAGVAQSPRYKIIEKRQSVAFWCNPISGHATLYWYQQILGQGPKLLIQFQNNGVVDDSQLPKDRFSAERLKGVDSTLKIQPAKLEDSAVYLCASSALQGGGSPLHFGNGTRLTVT.

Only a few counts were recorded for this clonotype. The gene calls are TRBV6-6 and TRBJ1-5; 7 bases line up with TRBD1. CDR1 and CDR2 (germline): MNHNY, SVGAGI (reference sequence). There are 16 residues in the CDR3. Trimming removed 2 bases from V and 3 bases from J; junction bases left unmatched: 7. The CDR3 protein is CASSYPQQGDNQPQHF. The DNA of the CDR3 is TGTGCCAGCAGTTACCCGCAGCAGGGGGACAATCAGCCCCAGCATTTT.

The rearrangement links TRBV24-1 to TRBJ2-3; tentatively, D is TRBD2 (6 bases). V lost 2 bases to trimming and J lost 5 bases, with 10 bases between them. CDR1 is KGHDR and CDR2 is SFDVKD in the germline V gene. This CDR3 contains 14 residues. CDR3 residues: CATSDYGSVDTQYF. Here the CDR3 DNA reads TGTGCCACCAGTGATTACGGGAGTGTAGATACGCAGTATTTT.

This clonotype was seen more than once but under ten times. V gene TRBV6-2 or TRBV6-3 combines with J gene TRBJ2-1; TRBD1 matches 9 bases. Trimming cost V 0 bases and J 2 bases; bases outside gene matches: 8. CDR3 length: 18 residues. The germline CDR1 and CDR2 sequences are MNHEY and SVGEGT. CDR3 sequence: CASSYSSGQGRTYNEQFF. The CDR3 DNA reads TGTGCCAGCAGTTACTCCTCGGGACAGGGCAGGACCTACAATGAGCAGTTCTTC.

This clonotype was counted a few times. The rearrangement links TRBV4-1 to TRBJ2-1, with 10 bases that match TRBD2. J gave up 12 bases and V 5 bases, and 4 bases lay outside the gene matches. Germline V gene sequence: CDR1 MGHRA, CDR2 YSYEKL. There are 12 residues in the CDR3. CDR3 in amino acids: CASSKGLAAQFF. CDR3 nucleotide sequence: TGCGCCAGCAGCAAAGGACTAGCGGCGCAGTTCTTC.

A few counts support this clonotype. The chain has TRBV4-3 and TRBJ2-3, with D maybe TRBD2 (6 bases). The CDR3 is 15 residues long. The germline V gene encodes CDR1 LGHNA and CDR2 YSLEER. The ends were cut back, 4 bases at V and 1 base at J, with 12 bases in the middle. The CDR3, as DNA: TGCGCCAGCAGCCCCCGGTCGGGGGGCACAGATACGCAGTATTTT. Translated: CASSPRSGGTDTQYF.

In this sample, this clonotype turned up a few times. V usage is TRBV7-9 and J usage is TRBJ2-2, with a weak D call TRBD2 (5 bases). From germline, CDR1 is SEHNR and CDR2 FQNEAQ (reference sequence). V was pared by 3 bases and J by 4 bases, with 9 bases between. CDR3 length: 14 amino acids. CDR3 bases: TGTGCCAGCAGCTTTACGAGGGCCACCGGGGAGCTGTTTTTT. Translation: CASSFTRATGELFF.

CDR3 amino acids: CASSFTGGWGAFF. In DNA, the CDR3 is TGTGCCAGCAGCTTCACAGGGGGCTGGGGGGCTTTCTTT. The chain has TRBV7-2 and TRBJ1-1; 9 positions agree with TRBD1. The CDR3 has 13 amino acids. With 3 bases clipped from V and 11 bases from J, the junction kept 7 bases outside the gene matches. The germline CDR1 and CDR2 sequences are SGHTA and FQGNSA.

The CDR3 loop is CASGYGSLTDTQYF. CDR3 DNA sequence: TGTGCCAGCGGGTATGGGTCCCTCACAGATACGCAGTATTTT. V gene TRBV11-2 combines with J gene TRBJ2-3; D gene unclear. Germline lookup yields CDR1 SGHAT and CDR2 FQNNGV. V lost 8 bases, J lost 2 bases, and 14 bases lay in between. CDR3 length: 14 amino acids.

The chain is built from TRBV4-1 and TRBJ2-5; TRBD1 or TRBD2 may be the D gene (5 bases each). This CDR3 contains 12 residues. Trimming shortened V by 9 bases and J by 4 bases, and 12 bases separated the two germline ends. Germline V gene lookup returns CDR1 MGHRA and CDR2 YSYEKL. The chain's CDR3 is CASRGVLETQYF. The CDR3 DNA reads TGCGCCAGTAGGGGAGTCCTAGAGACCCAGTACTTC.

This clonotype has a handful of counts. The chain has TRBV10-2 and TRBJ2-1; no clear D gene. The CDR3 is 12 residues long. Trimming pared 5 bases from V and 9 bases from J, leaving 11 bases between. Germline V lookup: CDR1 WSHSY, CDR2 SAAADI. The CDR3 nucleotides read TGCGCCAGCAGTACGCGCGTGGGTGAGCAGTTCTTC. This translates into CASSTRVGEQFF.

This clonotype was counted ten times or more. The DNA for the CDR3 is TGCAGCGTTGATTCAGGTTTGGGGGTGCAGTACTTC. Amino acid sequence: CSVDSGLGVQYF. The chain combines TRBV29-1 with TRBJ2-7, with D perhaps matching TRBD1 or TRBD2 (5 bases each). The CDR3 is made up of 12 amino acids. Looked up from germline, CDR1 is SQVTM and CDR2 is ANQGSEA. Trimming pared 3 bases from V and 9 bases from J, leaving 15 bases between.

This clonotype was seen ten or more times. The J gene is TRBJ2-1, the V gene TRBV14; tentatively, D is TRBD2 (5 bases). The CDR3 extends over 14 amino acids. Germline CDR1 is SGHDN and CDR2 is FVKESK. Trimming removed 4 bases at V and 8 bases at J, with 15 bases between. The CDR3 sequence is CASSRDVVAYEQFF. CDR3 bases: TGTGCCAGCAGCCGAGACGTGGTAGCGTATGAGCAGTTCTTC.

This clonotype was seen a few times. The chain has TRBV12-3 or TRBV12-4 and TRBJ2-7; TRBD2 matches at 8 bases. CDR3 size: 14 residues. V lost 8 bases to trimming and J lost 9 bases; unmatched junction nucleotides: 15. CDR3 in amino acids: CASLSGLEPLGQYF. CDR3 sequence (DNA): TGTGCCAGCCTCTCGGGACTAGAACCGCTGGGGCAGTACTTC.

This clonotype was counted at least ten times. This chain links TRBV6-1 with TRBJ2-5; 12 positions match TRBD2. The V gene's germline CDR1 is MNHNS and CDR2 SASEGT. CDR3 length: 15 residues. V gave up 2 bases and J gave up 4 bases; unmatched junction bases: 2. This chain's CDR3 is CASSELAGGPETQYF. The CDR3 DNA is TGTGCCAGCAGTGAACTAGCGGGAGGGCCAGAGACCCAGTACTTC.

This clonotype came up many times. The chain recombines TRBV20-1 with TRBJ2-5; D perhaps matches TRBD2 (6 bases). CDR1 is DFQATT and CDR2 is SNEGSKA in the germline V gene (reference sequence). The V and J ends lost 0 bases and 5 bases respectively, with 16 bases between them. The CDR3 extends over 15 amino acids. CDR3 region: CSARDLSGEMETQYF. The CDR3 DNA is TGCAGTGCTAGAGATCTGTCGGGAGAAATGGAGACCCAGTACTTC.

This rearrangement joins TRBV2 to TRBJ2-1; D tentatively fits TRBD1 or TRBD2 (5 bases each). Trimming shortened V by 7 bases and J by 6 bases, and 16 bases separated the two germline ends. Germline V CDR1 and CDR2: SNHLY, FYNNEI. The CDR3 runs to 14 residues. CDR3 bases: TGTGCCAGCAAGTTGGAGACCGGGACCAATGAGCAGTTCTTC. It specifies CASKLETGTNEQFF.

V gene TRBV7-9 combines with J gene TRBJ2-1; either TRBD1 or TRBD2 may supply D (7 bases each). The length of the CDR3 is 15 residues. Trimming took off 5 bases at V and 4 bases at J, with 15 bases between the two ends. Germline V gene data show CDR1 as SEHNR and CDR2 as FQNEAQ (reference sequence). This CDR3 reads CASSPQGGPYNEQFF. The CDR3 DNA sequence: TGTGCCAGCAGCCCTCAGGGGGGGCCTTACAATGAGCAGTTCTTC. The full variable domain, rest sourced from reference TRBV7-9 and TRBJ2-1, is DTGVSQNPRHKITKRGQNVTFRCDPISEHNRLYWYRQTLGQGPEFLTYFQNEAQLEKSRLLSDRFSAERPKGSFSTLEIQRTEQGDSAMYLCASSPQGGPYNEQFFGPGTRLTVL.

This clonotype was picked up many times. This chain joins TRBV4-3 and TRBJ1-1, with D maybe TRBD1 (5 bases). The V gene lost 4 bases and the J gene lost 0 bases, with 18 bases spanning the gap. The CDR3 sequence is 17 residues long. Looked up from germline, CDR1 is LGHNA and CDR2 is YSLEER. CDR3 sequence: CASSRGTQRGMNTEAFF. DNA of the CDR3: TGCGCCAGCAGCCGGGGGACTCAGAGGGGTATGAACACTGAAGCTTTCTTT.